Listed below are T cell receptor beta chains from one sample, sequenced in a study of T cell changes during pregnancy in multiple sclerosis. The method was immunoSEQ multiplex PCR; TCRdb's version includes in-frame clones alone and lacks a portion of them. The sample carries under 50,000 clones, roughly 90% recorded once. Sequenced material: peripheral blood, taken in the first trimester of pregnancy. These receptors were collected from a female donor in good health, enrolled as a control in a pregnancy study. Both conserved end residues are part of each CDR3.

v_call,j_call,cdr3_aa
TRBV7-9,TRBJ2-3,CASSLGTSGGSDTQYF
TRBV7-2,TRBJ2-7,CASSLGPGAYEQYF
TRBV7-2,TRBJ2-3,CASSLKYKSSGTRTDTQYF
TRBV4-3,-,CASKKGPAYEQYF
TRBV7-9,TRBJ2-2,CASSLAGTSGTIGELFF
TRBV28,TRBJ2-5,CASSADQVQETQYF
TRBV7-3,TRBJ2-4,CASSRIAGERGIQYF
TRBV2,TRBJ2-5,CASSEGQGATQGTQYF
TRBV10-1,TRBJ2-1,CASSRGEAGGNEQFF
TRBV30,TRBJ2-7,CAWSTSGSYEQYF
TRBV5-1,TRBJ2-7,CASAPSGTSGSLKYF